What follows are 12 T cell receptor beta chains derived from one specimen sequenced in a study of T cell responses to AZD1222 COVID-19 vaccine. Some clones are missing from TCRdb's copy, which holds only in-frame ones; the method was immunoSEQ multiplex PCR. This sample yields approximately 130,000 clones, of which over 75% are seen a single time; 7.9% belongs to the top ten. The sample consisted of peripheral blood, taken 28 days after the second dose of the MenACWY control vaccine. The source of these receptors is an adult who received the MenACWY meningococcal vaccine as a control.

J is TRBJ2-2 and V is TRBV10-2; D not certain. Germline lookup yields CDR1 WSHSY and CDR2 SAAADI. V was shortened by 6 bases and J by 0 bases, with 8 bases between the two germline ends. The CDR3 is made up of 14 amino acids. CDR3 nucleotide sequence: TGCGCCAGCAGCGCGACGGCGAACACCGGGGAGCTGTTTTTT. Translation: CASSATANTGELFF.

This clone turned up a few times. The chain joins TRBV30 to TRBJ1-2; D gene uncertain. V lost 1 base, J lost 0 bases, and 12 bases lay in between. Germline V CDR1 and CDR2: GTSNPN, SVGIG (reference sequence). This CDR3 contains 15 residues. CDR3 protein: CAWSGRGVPNYGYTF. The CDR3 nucleotides read TGTGCCTGGAGTGGTAGAGGCGTACCTAACTATGGCTACACCTTC.

The rearrangement joins TRBV9 to TRBJ1-1; a possible D gene is TRBD1 (5 bases). V was clipped by 3 bases and J by 11 bases, with 17 bases between them. Germline V lookup: CDR1 SGDLS, CDR2 YYNGEE. The CDR3 extends over 13 amino acids. The CDR3 nucleotides are TGTGCCAGCAGCGCTTGGGACGTAAGGAGCGCTTTCTTT. As protein: CASSAWDVRSAFF. The full variable domain, rest sourced from reference TRBV9 and TRBJ1-1, is DSGVTQTPKHLITATGQRVTLRCSPRSGDLSVYWYQQSLDQGLQFLIQYYNGEERAKGNILERFSAQQFPDLHSELNLSSLELGDSALYFCASSAWDVRSAFFGQGTRLTVV.

Here the CDR3 reads CASSFQGEGQPQHF. In DNA, the CDR3 is TGCGCCAGCAGCTTTCAGGGGGAGGGGCAGCCCCAGCATTTT. The rearrangement joins TRBV5-1 to TRBJ1-5, with 7 bases fitting TRBD1. The V segment lost 2 bases and the J segment 7 bases; nucleotides outside the gene matches: 6. Germline V gene sequence: CDR1 SGHRS, CDR2 YFSETQ. This CDR3 is built from 14 residues.

This clone was detected only a few times. V is TRBV27 and J is TRBJ2-6; D is ambiguous. The germline V and J ends were trimmed by 7 bases and 4 bases, with 8 bases remaining between them. CDR3 length equals 13 residues. Germline CDR1 reads MNHEY; CDR2 reads SMNVEV (reference sequence). CDR3 residues: CASMAAGANVLTF. Here the CDR3 DNA reads TGTGCCAGCATGGCTGCCGGGGCCAACGTCCTGACTTTC.

V usage is TRBV6-5 and J usage is TRBJ1-5, with 8 bases fitting TRBD1. The J segment lost 5 bases and the V segment lost 5 bases, leaving 8 bases of the junction unmatched. The germline V gene has CDR1 MNHEY and CDR2 SVGAGI. This CDR3 spans 15 amino acids. CDR3 sequence reads: CASSRDRLWYQPQHF. The CDR3 nucleotides are TGTGCCAGCAGTAGGGACAGGTTATGGTATCAGCCCCAGCATTTT.

This chain uses TRBV19 with TRBJ2-5; 8 bases are a match to TRBD1. J lost 4 bases, V lost 1 base, and 5 bases had no gene match. The CDR3 consists of 15 residues. Germline CDR1 reads LNHDA; CDR2 reads SQIVND (reference sequence). CDR3 nucleotides: TGTGCCAGTAGTATAGTCAGGGGGCGAGGAGAGACCCAGTACTTC. Residues: CASSIVRGRGETQYF.

V gene TRBV9 combines with J gene TRBJ1-2, with D perhaps TRBD1 (5 bases). The germline V and J ends were trimmed by 3 bases and 4 bases, with 16 bases remaining between them. The CDR3 spans 15 residues. Germline lookup yields CDR1 SGDLS and CDR2 YYNGEE. The CDR3 protein is CASSDRGGGSYGYTF. The CDR3 coding sequence is TGTGCCAGCAGCGACCGAGGCGGGGGAAGCTATGGCTACACCTTC. The entire variable domain, with the rest obtained from reference TRBV9 and TRBJ1-2, is as follows: DSGVTQTPKHLITATGQRVTLRCSPRSGDLSVYWYQQSLDQGLQFLIQYYNGEERAKGNILERFSAQQFPDLHSELNLSSLELGDSALYFCASSDRGGGSYGYTFGSGTRLTVV.

This chain connects TRBV5-1 to TRBJ2-7, with 15 bases identical to TRBD2. Germline V lookup: CDR1 SGHRS, CDR2 YFSETQ. With V trimmed by 3 bases and J by 2 bases, 3 bases remained unmatched. The CDR3 has 16 amino acids. The CDR3 here is CASSSGLAGGPYEQYV. The CDR3 DNA reads as TGCGCCAGCAGCTCGGGACTAGCGGGGGGACCCTACGAGCAGTACGTC.

This clone was seen a handful of times. The V call is TRBV5-1, the J call TRBJ2-2, with D perhaps matching TRBD1 (7 bases). The V gene's germline CDR1 is SGHRS and CDR2 YFSETQ. The CDR3 has 17 amino acids. Trimming took off 1 base at V and 0 bases at J, with 13 bases between the two ends. The CDR3 DNA sequence: TGCGCCAGCAGCTTGAGCGGAGGGACAGCGAACACCGGGGAGCTGTTTTTT. It specifies CASSLSGGTANTGELFF.

This clone was recorded only once. The J gene is TRBJ2-3, the V gene TRBV5-1, with D maybe TRBD1 (7 bases). Germline loops: CDR1 SGHRS, CDR2 YFSETQ. Trimming shortened V by 2 bases and J by 0 bases, and 13 bases separated the two germline ends. The CDR3 covers 16 residues. The CDR3 DNA reads as TGCGCCAGCAGCTTCGCGACAGGGACTAGCACAGATACGCAGTATTTT. This sequence encodes CASSFATGTSTDTQYF. The complete variable domain, with remaining parts taken from reference TRBV5-1 and TRBJ2-3, reads KAGVTQTPRYLIKTRGQQVTLSCSPISGHRSVSWYQQTPGQGLQFLFEYFSETQRNKGNFPGRFSGRQFSNSRSEMNVSTLELGDSALYLCASSFATGTSTDTQYFGPGTRLTVL.

The chain uses TRBV11-2 and TRBJ2-1, with D perhaps TRBD1 (5 bases). Germline CDR1 reads SGHAT; CDR2 reads FQNNGV. Trimming cost V 5 bases and J 7 bases, with 21 bases left between them. The CDR3 extends over 16 amino acids. The CDR3 spells CASSPTDILLKNEQFF. The CDR3 nucleotides read TGTGCCAGCAGCCCCACGGACATTTTGCTGAAAAATGAGCAGTTCTTC.